This T cell receptor beta chain is drawn from a study of blood T cell repertoires in COVID-19. At the level of the study: Donors in the United States, Italy and Spain gave samples during acute or convalescent COVID-19. In each case, the material was cDNA or gDNA derived from T cells, B-cell-depleted T cells, or PBMCs.

The CDR3 sequence is 14 residues long. CDR1 and CDR2 from the germline V gene are KGHSH and LQKENI. The V gene lost 3 bases and the J gene lost 6 bases, with 12 bases spanning the gap. As processed by the authors: Counts of nucleated cells, estimated from reference gene primer amplification, were obtained. The table came from immunoSEQ multiplex PCR; TCRdb's copy has only in-frame clones and leaves some out. V and J calls and clone size are those listed in that table; D and trimming were worked out from the DNA. Among about 300,000 clones listed, approximately 86% were seen once. The specimen sequenced was peripheral blood. The receptor was isolated from a man younger than 35 with active or convalescent COVID-19. This chain joins TRBV18 and TRBJ2-1; a weak D match, TRBD2 (5 bases). CDR3 sequence reads: CASSPAIEGNEQFF. For the CDR3, the DNA is TGTGCCAGCTCACCGGCAATCGAGGGCAATGAGCAGTTCTTC. Full variable domain (remainder filled in from reference TRBV18 and TRBJ2-1): NAGVMQNPRHLVRRRGQEARLRCSPMKGHSHVYWYRQLPEEGLKFMVYLQKENIIDESGMPKERFSAEFPKEGPSILRIQQVVRGDSAAYFCASSPAIEGNEQFFGPGTRLTVL.